This entry concerns a single T cell receptor beta chain. Using immunoSEQ multiplex PCR, the repertoire was profiled, and TCRdb retains in-frame clones only, with some absent. The table lists just under 35,000 clones, approximately 67% of them singletons. This specimen belongs to a study of STAT5B mutations in CD4+ large granular lymphocyte leukemia. The sample taken for sequencing was CD4+ T cells from blood buffy coats. The TCR comes from a human donor in good health.

The CDR3 protein is CASQALGTYGETQYF. For the CDR3, the DNA is TGTGCCAGCCAAGCTTTGGGGACCTACGGGGAGACCCAGTACTTC. The chain combines TRBV7-9 with TRBJ2-5, with D possibly being TRBD1 or TRBD2 (5 bases each). Germline V lookup: CDR1 SEHNR, CDR2 FQNEAQ (reference sequence). V was clipped by 8 bases and J by 5 bases, with 21 bases between them. The CDR3 has 15 amino acids.